This T cell receptor beta chain was captured by sequencing in a study of blood T cell repertoires in COVID-19. About the study: Nucleic acid was either cDNA or gDNA, and it came from T cells, B-cell-depleted T cells, or PBMCs.

Profiled with immunoSEQ multiplex PCR; TCRdb holds only in-frame clones, not every one. Of 230,000 or so clones in the sample, around 84% were seen once. Trimming stripped 1 base from V and 2 bases from J, with 9 bases between. CDR3 length: 14 residues. The germline V gene encodes CDR1 SGHTA and CDR2 FQGNSA. The study drew participants aged roughly 18 to 95 years from approximately 23 US areas. Participant reports of clinical history set cohort assignment. Exposed participants came across a COVID-19 case within 2 weeks before study entry. The chain employs TRBV7-2 and TRBJ2-7; D call uncertain. The sample comprised PBMCs or T cells enriched from blood (not recorded which). This receptor was identified in a woman between 45 and 60 years old who had been exposed to COVID-19. The chain's CDR3 is CASSLGRQTYEQYF. DNA for the CDR3: TGTGCCAGCAGCTTAGGGCGGCAGACCTACGAGCAGTACTTC.